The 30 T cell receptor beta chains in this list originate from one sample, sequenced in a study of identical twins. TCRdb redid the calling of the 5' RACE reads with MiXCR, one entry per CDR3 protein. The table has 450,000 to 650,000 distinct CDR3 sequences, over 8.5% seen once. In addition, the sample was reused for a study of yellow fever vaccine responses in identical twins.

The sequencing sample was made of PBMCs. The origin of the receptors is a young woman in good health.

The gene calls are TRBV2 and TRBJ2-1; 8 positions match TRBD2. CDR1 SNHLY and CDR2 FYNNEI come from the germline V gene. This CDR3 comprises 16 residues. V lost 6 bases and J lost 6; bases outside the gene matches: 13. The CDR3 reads CASRDIAGRRGNEQFF. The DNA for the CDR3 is TGTGCCAGCAGAGATATAGCGGGGAGGAGGGGCAATGAGCAGTTCTTC.

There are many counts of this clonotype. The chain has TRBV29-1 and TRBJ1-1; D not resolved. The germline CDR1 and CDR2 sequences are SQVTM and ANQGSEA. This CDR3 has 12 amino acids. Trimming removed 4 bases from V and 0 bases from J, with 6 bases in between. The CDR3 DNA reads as TGCAGCGTTGGAGGGATGAACACTGAAGCTTTCTTT. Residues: CSVGGMNTEAFF.

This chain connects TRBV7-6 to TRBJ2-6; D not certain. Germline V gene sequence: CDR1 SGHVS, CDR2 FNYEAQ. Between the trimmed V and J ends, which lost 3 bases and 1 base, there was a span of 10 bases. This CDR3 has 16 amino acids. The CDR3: CASSFFSASGANVLTF. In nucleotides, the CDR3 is TGTGCCAGCAGCTTTTTTTCGGCTTCTGGGGCCAACGTCCTGACTTTC.

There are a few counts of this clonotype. CDR3 loop: CASSQTRQGVGYNEQFF. DNA for the CDR3: TGCGCCAGCAGCCAGACCAGGCAAGGAGTCGGGTACAATGAGCAGTTCTTC. The V call is TRBV4-3, the J call TRBJ2-1; D call uncertain. The CDR3 runs to 17 residues. V lost 3 bases and J lost 4, with 19 bases in between. Germline CDR1 and CDR2: LGHNA and YSLEER.

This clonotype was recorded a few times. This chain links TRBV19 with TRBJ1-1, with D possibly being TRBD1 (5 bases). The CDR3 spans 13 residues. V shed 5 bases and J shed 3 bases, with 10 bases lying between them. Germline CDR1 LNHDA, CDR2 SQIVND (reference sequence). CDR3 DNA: TGTGCCAGTAGTGCCAGGGTTTACACTGAAGCTTTCTTT. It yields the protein CASSARVYTEAFF.

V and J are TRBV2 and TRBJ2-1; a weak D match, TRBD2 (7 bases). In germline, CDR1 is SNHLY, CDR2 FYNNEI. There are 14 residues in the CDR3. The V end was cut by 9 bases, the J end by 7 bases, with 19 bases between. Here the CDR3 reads CASTGRGAHNEQFF. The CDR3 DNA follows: TGTGCCAGTACTGGACGGGGGGCGCATAATGAGCAGTTCTTC.

The CDR3 bases are TGTGCCAGCAGTTACCGAGTGGACTACGAGCAGTACTTC. Its translation: CASSYRVDYEQYF. This rearrangement joins TRBV27 to TRBJ2-7; D remains ambiguous. Between the trimmed V and J ends, which lost 4 bases and 3 bases, there was a span of 10 bases. Germline values: CDR1 MNHEY, CDR2 SMNVEV (reference sequence). CDR3 length: 13 residues.

This CDR3 reads CSAGDSKYLETQYF. The CDR3 DNA reads TGCAGTGCAGGGGACAGCAAGTACCTAGAGACCCAGTACTTC. This sequence joins TRBV20-1 and TRBJ2-5, with 7 bases lining up with TRBD1. With 6 bases clipped from V and 4 bases from J, the junction kept 11 bases outside the gene matches. Germline lookup yields CDR1 DFQATT and CDR2 SNEGSKA (reference sequence). CDR3 length: 14 amino acids.

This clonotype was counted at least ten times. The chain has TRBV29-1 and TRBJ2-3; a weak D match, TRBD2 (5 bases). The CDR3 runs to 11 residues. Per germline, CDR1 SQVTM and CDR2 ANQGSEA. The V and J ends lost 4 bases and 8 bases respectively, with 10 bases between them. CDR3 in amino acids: CSVVWGVTQYF. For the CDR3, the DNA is TGCAGCGTTGTCTGGGGAGTTACGCAGTATTTT.

CDR3 protein: CASSRVQGYEQFF. The CDR3 DNA is TGTGCCAGCAGTCGCGTTCAGGGCTATGAGCAGTTCTTC. The chain couples TRBV27 to TRBJ2-1, with D possibly matching TRBD1 (5 bases). Germline V gives CDR1 MNHEY, CDR2 SMNVEV (reference sequence). V was shortened by 5 bases and J by 8 bases, with 13 bases between the two germline ends. The CDR3 consists of 13 residues.

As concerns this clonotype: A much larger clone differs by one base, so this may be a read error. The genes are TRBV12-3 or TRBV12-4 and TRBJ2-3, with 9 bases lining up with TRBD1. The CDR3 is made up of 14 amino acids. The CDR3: CTSRWGQGLNTQYF. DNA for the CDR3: TGTACCAGCAGGTGGGGACAGGGCTTAAATACGCAGTATTTT.

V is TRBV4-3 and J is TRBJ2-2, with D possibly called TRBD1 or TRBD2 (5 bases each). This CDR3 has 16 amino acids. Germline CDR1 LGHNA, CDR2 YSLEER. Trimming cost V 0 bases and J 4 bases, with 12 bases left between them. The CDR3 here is CASSQDRGQGTGELFF. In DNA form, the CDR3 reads TGCGCCAGCAGCCAAGATCGAGGGCAGGGCACCGGGGAGCTGTTTTTT.

In DNA, the CDR3 is TGTGCCACCAGCAGAGATGTAGCGGGGGGCCACCTTCGCTATGAGCAGTTCTTC. It is translated as CATSRDVAGGHLRYEQFF. V is TRBV15 and J is TRBJ2-1; the match to TRBD2 covers 10 bases. The CDR3 length is 18 residues. The germline gives CDR1 LNHNV, CDR2 YYDKDF (reference sequence). Unmatched junction bases numbered 13, after V lost 0 bases and J lost 8 bases.

The CDR3 is CASSVTGPHEQYF. As DNA, the CDR3 is TGTGCCAGCAGCGTGACAGGGCCCCACGAGCAGTACTTC. The rearrangement links TRBV5-6 to TRBJ2-7, with 7 bases lining up with TRBD1. V lost 4 bases to trimming and J lost 5 bases; unmatched junction nucleotides: 6. The length of the CDR3 is 13 residues. Germline V gene sequence: CDR1 SGHDT, CDR2 YYEEEE. The full variable domain, completed using reference TRBV5-6 and TRBJ2-7, is DAGVTQSPTHLIKTRGQQVTLRCSPKSGHDTVSWYQQALGQGPQFIFQYYEEEERQRGNFPDRFSGHQFPNYSSELNVNALLLGDSALYLCASSVTGPHEQYFGPGTRLTVT.

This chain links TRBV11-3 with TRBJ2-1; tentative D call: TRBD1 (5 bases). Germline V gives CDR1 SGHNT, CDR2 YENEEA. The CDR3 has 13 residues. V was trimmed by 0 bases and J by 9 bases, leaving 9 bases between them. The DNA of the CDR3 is TGTGCCAGCAGCTTAGAAGGGGCAGGTGAGCAGTTCTTC. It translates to CASSLEGAGEQFF.

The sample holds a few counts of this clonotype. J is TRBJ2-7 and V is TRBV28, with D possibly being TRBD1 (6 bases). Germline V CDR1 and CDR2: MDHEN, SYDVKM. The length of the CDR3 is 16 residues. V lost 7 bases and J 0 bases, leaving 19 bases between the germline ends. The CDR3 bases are TGTGCCAGCACCAAAGGGGGAGACTCGAGCTCCTACGAGCAGTACTTC. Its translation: CASTKGGDSSSYEQYF.

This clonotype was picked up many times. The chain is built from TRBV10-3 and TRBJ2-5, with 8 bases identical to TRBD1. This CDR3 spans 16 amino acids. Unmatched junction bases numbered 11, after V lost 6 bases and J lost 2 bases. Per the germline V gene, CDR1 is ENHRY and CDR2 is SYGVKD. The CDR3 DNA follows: TGTGCCATCAGGGACAGGACAGGGCCCCCGCAAGAGACCCAGTACTTC. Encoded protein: CAIRDRTGPPQETQYF.

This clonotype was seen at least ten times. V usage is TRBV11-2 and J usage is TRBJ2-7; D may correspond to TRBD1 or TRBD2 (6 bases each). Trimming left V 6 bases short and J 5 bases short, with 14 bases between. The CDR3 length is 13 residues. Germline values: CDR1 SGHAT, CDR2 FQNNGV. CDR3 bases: TGTGCCAGCAGAGAGGGGGGATTTCACGAGCAGTACTTC. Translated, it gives CASREGGFHEQYF.

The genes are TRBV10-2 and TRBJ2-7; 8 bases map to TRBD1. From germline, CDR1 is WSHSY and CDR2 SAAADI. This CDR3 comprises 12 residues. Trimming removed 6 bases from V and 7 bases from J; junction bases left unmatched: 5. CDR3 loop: CASRPQGAEQYF. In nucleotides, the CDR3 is TGCGCCAGCAGACCTCAGGGGGCTGAGCAGTACTTC.

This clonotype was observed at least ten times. Here the CDR3 reads CAYMTGGLTGELFF. The CDR3 DNA is TGTGCCTACATGACAGGGGGCTTGACCGGGGAGCTGTTTTTT. V usage is TRBV30 and J usage is TRBJ2-2; the match to TRBD1 covers 10 bases. Germline CDR1 reads GTSNPN; CDR2 reads SVGIG (reference sequence). There are 14 residues in the CDR3. With 7 bases clipped from V and 5 bases from J, the junction kept 7 bases outside the gene matches.

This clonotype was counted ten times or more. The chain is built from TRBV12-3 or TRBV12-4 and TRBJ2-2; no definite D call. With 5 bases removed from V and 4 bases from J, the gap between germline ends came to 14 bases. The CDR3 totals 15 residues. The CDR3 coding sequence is TGTGCCAGCAGTCCCCTCCGCGAAGGCACCGGGGAGCTGTTTTTT. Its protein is CASSPLREGTGELFF.

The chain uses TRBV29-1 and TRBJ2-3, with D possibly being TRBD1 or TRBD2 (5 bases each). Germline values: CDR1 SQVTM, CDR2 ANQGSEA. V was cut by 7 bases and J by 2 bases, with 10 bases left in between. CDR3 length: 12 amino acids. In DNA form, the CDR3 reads TGCAGCGCCGGGACCTACACAGATACGCAGTATTTT. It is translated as CSAGTYTDTQYF.

The CDR3 is CASSLGTSFTDTQYF. Here the CDR3 DNA reads TGTGCCAGCAGTCTCGGGACTAGCTTCACAGATACGCAGTATTTT. The chain is built from TRBV7-9 and TRBJ2-3, with 9 positions matching TRBD2. Germline V gene lookup returns CDR1 SEHNR and CDR2 FQNEAQ (reference sequence). The CDR3 is 15 amino acids. Trimming took 6 bases from V and 2 from J; bases not matched to a gene: 6.

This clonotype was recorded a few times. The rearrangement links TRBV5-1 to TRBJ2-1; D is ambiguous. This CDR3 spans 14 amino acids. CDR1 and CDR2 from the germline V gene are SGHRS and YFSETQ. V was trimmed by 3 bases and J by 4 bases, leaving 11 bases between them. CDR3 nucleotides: TGCGCCAGCAGCTCACTTGACAATTACAATGAGCAGTTCTTC. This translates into CASSSLDNYNEQFF.

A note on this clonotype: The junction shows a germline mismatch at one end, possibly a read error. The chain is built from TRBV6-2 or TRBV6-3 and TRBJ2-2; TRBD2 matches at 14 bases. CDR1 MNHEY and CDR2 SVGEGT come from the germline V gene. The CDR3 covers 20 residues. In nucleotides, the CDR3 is TGTACCAGCAGTTACTCAATTCCGGGACTAGCGGGGGCGAACACCGGGGAGCTGTTTTTT. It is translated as CTSSYSIPGLAGANTGELFF.

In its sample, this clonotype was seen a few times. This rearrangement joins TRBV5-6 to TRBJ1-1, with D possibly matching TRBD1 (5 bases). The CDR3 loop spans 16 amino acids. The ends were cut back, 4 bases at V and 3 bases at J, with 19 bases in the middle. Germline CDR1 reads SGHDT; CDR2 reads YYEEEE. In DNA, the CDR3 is TGTGCCAGCAGCCCTTTAGGGTCCCGAGGGGACACTGAAGCTTTCTTT. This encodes CASSPLGSRGDTEAFF. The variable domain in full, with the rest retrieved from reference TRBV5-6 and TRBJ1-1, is DAGVTQSPTHLIKTRGQQVTLRCSPKSGHDTVSWYQQALGQGPQFIFQYYEEEERQRGNFPDRFSGHQFPNYSSELNVNALLLGDSALYLCASSPLGSRGDTEAFFGQGTRLTVV.

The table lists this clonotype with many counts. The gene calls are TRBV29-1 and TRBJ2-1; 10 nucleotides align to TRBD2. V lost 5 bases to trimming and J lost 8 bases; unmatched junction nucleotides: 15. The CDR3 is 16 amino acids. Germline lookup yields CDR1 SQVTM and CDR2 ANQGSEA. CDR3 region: CSVPGGTGLASDEQFF. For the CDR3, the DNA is TGCAGCGTTCCGGGAGGAACGGGACTAGCGAGCGATGAGCAGTTCTTC.

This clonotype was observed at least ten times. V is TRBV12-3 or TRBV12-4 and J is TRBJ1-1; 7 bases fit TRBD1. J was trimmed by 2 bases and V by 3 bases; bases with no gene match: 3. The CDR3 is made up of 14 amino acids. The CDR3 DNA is TGTGCCAGCAGTTTTACAGGGGCAAACACTGAAGCTTTCTTT. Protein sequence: CASSFTGANTEAFF.

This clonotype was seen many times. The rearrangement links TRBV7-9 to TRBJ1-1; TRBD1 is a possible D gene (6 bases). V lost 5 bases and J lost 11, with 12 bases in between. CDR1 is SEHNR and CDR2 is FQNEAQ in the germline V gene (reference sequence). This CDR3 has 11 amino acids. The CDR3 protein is CASSAGAGAFF. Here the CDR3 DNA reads TGTGCCAGCAGCGCGGGGGCGGGGGCTTTCTTT. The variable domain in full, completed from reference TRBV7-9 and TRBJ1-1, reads DTGVSQNPRHKITKRGQNVTFRCDPISEHNRLYWYRQTLGQGPEFLTYFQNEAQLEKSRLLSDRFSAERPKGSFSTLEIQRTEQGDSAMYLCASSAGAGAFFGQGTRLTVV.

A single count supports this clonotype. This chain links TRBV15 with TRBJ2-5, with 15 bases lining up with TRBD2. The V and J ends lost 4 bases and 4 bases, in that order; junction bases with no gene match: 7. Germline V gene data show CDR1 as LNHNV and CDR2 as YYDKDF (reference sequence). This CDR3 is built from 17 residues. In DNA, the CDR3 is TGTGCCACCAGCACCGTCGGGACTAGCGGGAGGTTAGAGACCCAGTACTTC. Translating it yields CATSTVGTSGRLETQYF.